Listed here is a single T cell receptor (beta chain). This clonotype was recorded many times. Its specific antigen is unknown. Per-base qualities were not stored, and no clone one base away is much larger. For repertoire sequencing, the TCR beta CDR3 regions were amplified from RNA transcripts. The first round of RT-PCR was done with HTBI primers and the Qiagen OneStep RT-PCR kit, and was followed by a second round of multiplex PCR, then size selection and purification. Libraries were sequenced on an Illumina HiSeq2000 using paired-end 100 bp reads. The authors processed their data as follows. Reads were processed with SOAPnuke, discarding reads with adapters, uncalled bases, mean Phred below 15, or no exact constant-primer or identifier match. COPE v1.2.5 was used to merge the high-quality paired reads. Each unique nucleotide sequence was treated as a clonotype, and MiTCR v1.1 was used to align the clonotypes to the IMGT TRB V, D and J references. Only V-J combinations with frequency above 0.0001 were analysed, covering approximately 99% of repertoires. A TCR clonal expansion and chaos score per V-J combination was defined as the ratio of F50 clonal expansion to chaos observed in the TCRdist matrix. Features were reduced by Welch's t-statistics and random forest to around 13 V-J combinations, which fed a naive Bayes classifier. Thyroid-blood repertoire similarity was quantified with the Morisita-Horn index. TCRdb ran its own pipeline on the public reads, namely fastp trimming at Q25 and MiXCR clone calling, and kept in-frame beta chains. Each CDR3 protein appears once, grouped with its most common genes and DNA. In this record, the V and J calls reflect TCRdb's handling and not the investigators' own analysis. A total of approximately 210,000 distinct CDR3 sequences appear in this sample, roughly 29% of them only once. Around 10% of the sample is in the top ten clones.

There are 16 amino acids in the CDR3, from cysteine to phenylalanine inclusive. The retained sequence is limited to the CDR3, 48 bases, with the frame set at the first base. CDR1 and CDR2, per the germline V gene (reference sequence), are MNHEY and SMNVEV. At the junction V is shortened by 4 bases and J by 4 bases, with 19 bases in between. The data were taken from a study of Graves' ophthalmopathy and Graves' hyperthyroidism (dated by TCRdb to 2017 to 2018). Context from the whole study: Peripheral blood was collected before any treatment was given, at the time of initial diagnosis. The study used signatures of the TCR beta repertoire to tell Graves' ophthalmopathy apart from Graves' hyperthyroidism and to predict which patients would progress to ophthalmopathy. In total, around 140 blood samples were TCR-sequenced: under 45 ophthalmopathy, some 72 hyperthyroidism and some 17 hyperthyroidism-to-ophthalmopathy patients. To explore V-J signatures that separate ophthalmopathy from hyperthyroidism, a discovery set of about 100 patients was enrolled, consisting of 40 to 45 with ophthalmopathy and 55 to 65 with stable hyperthyroidism. An independent validation cohort was composed of roughly 19 hyperthyroidism patients and over 15 patients who later progressed from hyperthyroidism to ophthalmopathy. In more than five hyperthyroidism patients, T-cell repertoires of thyroid tissue and blood were compared. After sampling, hyperthyroidism patients received methimazole starting at 30 mg daily, and ophthalmopathy patients received high-dose intravenous methylprednisolone. The 90 to 100 discovery patients were randomly split 7:3 into training and test sets.

Broader findings and caveats from the paper: In cross-validation, the 13-signature model distinguished ophthalmopathy from stable hyperthyroidism with just over 85% sensitivity and roughly 81% specificity, and in the test set the corresponding values were around 80% and 75%. In validation, the model predicted ophthalmopathy progression with 70.59% sensitivity and 72.22% specificity; roughly 11 predicted patients were CT-confirmed with GO in a median of approximately 6.2 months. Sample size was not predetermined statistically, and investigators were not blinded to group allocation. Among expanded thyroid clonotypes with frequency above 0.001, most also showed up in blood, which suggests that blood repertoires may reflect the thyroid immune response.

The ophthalmopathy patients had moderately to severely active disease, with a Clinical Activity Score of 3 or higher, a NOSPECS grade of 4 or higher, and a disease duration of less than 3 months. Patients with other autoimmune diseases, uncontrolled infections, pregnancy or lactation were excluded from the study. Diagnosis relied on clinical symptoms, serum thyroxine, TRAb, thyroid ultrasound and orbital computed tomography. PBMCs were isolated from approximately 10 ml of fresh peripheral blood by Ficoll-Paque density gradient centrifugation. Trizol reagent was used to extract the total RNA, and its quality was then checked on an Agilent 2100 Bioanalyzer.

This receptor was obtained from a man aged 50 or older with Graves' ophthalmopathy. Donor details come from another sample of the same person, matched by shared clones. The receptor chain draws on TRBV27 and TRBJ1-1; the D gene cannot be resolved reliably. The sequenced sample was peripheral blood. The DNA is TGTGCCAGCAGTTCTCAGTTCGGGTCGTGGGGCACTGAAGCTTTCTTT. Translation gives CASSSQFGSWGTEAFF.